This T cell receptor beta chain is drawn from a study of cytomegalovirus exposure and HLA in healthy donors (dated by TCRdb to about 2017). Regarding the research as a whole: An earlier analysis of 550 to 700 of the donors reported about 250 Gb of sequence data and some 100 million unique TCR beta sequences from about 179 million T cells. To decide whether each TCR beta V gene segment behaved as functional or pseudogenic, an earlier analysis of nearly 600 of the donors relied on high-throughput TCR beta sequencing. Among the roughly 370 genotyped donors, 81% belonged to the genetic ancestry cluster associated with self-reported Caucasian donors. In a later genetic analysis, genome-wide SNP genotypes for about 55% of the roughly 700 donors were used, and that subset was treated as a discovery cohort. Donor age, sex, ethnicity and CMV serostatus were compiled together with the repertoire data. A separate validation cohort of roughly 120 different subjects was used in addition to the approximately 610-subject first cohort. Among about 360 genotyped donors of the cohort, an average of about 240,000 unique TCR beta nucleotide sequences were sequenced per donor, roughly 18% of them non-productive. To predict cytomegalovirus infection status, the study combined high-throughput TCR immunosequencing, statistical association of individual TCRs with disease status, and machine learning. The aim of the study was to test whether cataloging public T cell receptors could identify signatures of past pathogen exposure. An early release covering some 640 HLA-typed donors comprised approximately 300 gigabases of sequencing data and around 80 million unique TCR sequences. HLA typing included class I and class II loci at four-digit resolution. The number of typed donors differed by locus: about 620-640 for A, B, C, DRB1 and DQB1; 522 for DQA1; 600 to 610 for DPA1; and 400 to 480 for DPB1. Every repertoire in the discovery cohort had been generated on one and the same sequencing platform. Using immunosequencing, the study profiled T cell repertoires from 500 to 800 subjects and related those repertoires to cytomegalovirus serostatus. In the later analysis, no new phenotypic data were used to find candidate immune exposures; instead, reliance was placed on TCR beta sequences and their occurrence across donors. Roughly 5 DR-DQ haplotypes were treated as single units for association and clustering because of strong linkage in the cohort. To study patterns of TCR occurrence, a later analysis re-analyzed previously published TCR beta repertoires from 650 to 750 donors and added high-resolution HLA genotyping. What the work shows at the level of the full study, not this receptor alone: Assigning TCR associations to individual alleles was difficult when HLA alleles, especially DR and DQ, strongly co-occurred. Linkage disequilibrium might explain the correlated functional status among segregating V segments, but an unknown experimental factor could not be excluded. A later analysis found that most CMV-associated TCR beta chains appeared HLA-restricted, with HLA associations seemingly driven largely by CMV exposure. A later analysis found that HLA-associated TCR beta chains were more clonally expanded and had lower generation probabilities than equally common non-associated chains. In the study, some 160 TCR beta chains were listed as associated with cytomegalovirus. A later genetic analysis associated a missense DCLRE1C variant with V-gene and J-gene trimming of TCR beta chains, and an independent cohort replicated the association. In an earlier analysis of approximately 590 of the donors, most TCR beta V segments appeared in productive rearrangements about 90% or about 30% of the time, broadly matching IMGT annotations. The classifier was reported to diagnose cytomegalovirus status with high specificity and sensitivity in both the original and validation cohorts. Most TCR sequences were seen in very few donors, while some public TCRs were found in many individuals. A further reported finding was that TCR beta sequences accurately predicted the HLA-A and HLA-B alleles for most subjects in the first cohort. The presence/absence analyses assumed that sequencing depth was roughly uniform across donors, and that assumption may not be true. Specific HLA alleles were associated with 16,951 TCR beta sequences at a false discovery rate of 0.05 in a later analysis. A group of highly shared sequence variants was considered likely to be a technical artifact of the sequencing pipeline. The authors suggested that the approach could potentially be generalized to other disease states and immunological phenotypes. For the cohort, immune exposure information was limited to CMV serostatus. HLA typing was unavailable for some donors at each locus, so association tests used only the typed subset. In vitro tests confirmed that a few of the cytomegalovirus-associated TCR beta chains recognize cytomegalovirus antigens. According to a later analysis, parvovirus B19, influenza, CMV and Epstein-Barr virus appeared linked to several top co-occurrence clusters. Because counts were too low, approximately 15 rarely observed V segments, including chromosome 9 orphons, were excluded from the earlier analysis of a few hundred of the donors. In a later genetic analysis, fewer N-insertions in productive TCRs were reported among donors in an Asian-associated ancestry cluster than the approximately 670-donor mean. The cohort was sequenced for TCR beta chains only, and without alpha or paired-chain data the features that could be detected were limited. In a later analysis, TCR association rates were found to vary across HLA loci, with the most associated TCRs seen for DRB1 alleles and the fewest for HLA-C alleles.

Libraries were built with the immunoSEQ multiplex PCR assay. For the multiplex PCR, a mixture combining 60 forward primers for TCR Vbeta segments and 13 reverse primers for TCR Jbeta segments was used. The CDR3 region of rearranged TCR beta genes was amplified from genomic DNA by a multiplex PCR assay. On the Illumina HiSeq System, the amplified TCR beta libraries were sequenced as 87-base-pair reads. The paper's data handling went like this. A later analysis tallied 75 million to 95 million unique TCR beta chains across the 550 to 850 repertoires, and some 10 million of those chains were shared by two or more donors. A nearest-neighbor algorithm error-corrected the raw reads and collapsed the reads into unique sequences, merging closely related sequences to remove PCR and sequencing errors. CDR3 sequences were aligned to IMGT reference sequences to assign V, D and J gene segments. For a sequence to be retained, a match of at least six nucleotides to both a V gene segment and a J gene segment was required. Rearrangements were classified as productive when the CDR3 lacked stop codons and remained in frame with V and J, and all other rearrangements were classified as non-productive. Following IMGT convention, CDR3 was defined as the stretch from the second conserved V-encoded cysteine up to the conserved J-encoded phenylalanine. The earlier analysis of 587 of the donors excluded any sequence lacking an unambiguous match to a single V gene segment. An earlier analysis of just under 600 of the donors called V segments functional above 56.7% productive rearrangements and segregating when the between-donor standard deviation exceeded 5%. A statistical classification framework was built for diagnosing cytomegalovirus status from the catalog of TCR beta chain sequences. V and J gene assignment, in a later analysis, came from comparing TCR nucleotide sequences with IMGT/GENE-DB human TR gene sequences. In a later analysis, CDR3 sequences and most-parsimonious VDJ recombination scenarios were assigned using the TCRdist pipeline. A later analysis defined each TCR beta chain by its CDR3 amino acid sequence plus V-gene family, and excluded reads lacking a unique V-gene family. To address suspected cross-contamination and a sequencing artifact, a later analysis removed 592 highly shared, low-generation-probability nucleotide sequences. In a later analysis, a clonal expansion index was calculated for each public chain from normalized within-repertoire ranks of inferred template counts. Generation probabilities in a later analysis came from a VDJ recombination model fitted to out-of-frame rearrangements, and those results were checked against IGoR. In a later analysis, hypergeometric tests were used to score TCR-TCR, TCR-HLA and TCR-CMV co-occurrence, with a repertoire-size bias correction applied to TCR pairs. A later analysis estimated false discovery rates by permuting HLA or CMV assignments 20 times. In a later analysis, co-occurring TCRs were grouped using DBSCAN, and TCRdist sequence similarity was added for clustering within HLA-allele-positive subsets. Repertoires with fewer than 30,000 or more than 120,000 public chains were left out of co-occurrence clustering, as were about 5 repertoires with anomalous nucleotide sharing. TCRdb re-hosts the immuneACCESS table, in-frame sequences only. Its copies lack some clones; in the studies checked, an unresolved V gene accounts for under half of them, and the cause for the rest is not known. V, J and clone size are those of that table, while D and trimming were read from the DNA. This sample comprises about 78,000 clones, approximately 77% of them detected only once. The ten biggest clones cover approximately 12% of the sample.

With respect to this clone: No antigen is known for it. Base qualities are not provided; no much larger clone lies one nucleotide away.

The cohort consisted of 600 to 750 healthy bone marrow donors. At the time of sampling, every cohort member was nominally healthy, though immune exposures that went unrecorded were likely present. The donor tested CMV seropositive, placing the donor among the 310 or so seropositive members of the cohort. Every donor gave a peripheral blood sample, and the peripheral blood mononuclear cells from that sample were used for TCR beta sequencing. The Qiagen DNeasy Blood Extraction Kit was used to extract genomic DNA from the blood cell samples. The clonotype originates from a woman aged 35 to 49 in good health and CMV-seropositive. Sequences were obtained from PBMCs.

The DNA reads TGTGCCAGCAGAAGGGACAGGGTAGGAGAGACCCAGTACTTC. This yields the protein CASRRDRVGETQYF. The chain links TRBV2 with TRBJ2-5, and 9 junction bases match TRBD1. The CDR3 holds 14 amino acids from the cysteine to the phenylalanine. Here the CDR3 DNA is all that survives: 42 bases in frame from base 1. V and J are trimmed by 6 bases and 4 bases, and the gene matches miss 6 bases of the junction. The germline V gene gives CDR1 as SNHLY and CDR2 as FYNNEI. Full variable domain (CDR3 extended with the reference TRBV2 and TRBJ2-5 proteins): EPEVTQTPSHQVTQMGQEVILRCVPISNHLYFYWYRQILGQKVEFLVSFYNNEISEKSEIFDDQFSVERPDGSNFTLKIRSTKLEDSAMYFCASRRDRVGETQYFGPGTRLLVL.